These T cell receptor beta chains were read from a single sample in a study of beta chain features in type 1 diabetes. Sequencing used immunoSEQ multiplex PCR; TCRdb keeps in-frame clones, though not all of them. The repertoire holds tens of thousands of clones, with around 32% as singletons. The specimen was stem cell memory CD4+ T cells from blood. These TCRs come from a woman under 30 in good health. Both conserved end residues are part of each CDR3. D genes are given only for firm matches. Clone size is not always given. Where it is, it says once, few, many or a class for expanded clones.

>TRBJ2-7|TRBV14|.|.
TGTGCCAGCAGCACCAGGGTGACCTCCTACGAGCAGTACTTC
CASSTRVTSYEQYF
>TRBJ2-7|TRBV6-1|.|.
TGTGCCAGCAGTGATGCGGCCCCCTCGGTCGAGCAGTACTTC
CASSDAAPSVEQYF
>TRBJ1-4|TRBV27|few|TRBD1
TGTGCCAGCAGGGGACAGGGCACTAATGAAAAACTGTTTTTT
CASRGQGTNEKLFF
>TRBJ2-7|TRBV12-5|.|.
.
CATSGQGPSYEQYF
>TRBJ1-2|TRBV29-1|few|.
TGCAGCGTTGAAGTAGGGGCTGGCTACACCTTC
CSVEVGAGYTF
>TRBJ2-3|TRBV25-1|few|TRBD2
TGTGCCAGCAGTGAGAGCGGGAGGGGCAGCACAGATACGCAGTATTTT
CASSESGRGSTDTQYF
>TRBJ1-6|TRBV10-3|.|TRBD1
TGTGCCATCAGTGGACAGGGAAATTCACCCCTCCACTTT
CAISGQGNSPLHF
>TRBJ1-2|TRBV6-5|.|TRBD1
TGTGCCAGCAGTTACTATGGACAGGGACAGGGCTACACCTTC
CASSYYGQGQGYTF
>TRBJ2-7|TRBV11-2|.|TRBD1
TGTGCCAGCAGCTCGGGACAGGGGGCCTACGAGCAGTACTTC
CASSSGQGAYEQYF
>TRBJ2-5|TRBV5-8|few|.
TGTGCCAGCAGCTTTTCCGGAGAAGAGACCCAGTACTTC
CASSFSGEETQYF
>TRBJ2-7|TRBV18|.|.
TGTGCCAGCTCACCCACGCACGGCTCCTACGAGCAGTACTTC
CASSPTHGSYEQYF
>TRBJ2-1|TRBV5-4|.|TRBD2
TGTGCCAGCAGCATCGGACTAGCGGGCAATGAGCAGTTCTTC
CASSIGLAGNEQFF
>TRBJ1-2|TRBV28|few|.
TGTGCCAGCAGTTTCGGGGGTGCTAACTATGGCTACACCTTC
CASSFGGANYGYTF
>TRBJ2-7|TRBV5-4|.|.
TGTGCCAGCAGCCTGGAAGGTGGGCGCTCCTACGAGCAGTACTTC
CASSLEGGRSYEQYF
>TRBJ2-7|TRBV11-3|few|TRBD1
TGTGCCAGCAGCTCCGGACAGGGGAACTCCTACGAGCAGTACTTC
CASSSGQGNSYEQYF
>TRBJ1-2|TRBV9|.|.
TGTGCCAGCAGCGTAGCTTCAGGGGATGGCTACACCTTC
CASSVASGDGYTF